The 8 T cell receptor beta chains below all came from one sample that was sequenced in a study of blood T cell repertoires in COVID-19. Repertoires were generated with immunoSEQ multiplex PCR, while TCRdb's copy carries only in-frame clones and drops some. The sample includes about 530,000 clones, less than 90% of them seen just once. The specimen sequenced was peripheral blood. These receptors all come from a woman aged 45 to 65 with COVID-19, enrolled during active disease.

This clone was detected a few times. This sequence joins TRBV7-2 and TRBJ2-1, with a tentative D call TRBD1 (5 bases). V lost 0 bases and J lost 4, with 7 bases in between. The CDR3 extends over 14 amino acids. Germline V lookup: CDR1 SGHTA, CDR2 FQGNSA. The CDR3 is CASSLAPGYNEQFF. CDR3 sequence (DNA): TGTGCCAGCAGCTTAGCGCCAGGGTACAATGAGCAGTTCTTC.

The rearrangement links TRBV4-1 to TRBJ1-1; D unresolved. There are 16 residues in the CDR3. Germline lookup yields CDR1 MGHRA and CDR2 YSYEKL. Trimming stripped 0 bases from V and 4 bases from J, with 15 bases between. The CDR3 sequence is CASSQDASDLATEAFF. The DNA of the CDR3 is TGCGCCAGCAGCCAAGATGCTTCGGACTTAGCCACTGAAGCTTTCTTT.

The chain is built from TRBV5-1 and TRBJ2-7; maybe TRBD1 (6 bases). CDR1 is SGHRS, CDR2 YFSETQ, per germline. V dropped 4 bases and J dropped 0 bases, with 17 bases sitting between them. This CDR3 has 16 residues. The CDR3 sequence: CASSLLPQDSSYEQYF. The CDR3 coding sequence is TGCGCCAGCAGCCTCCTTCCCCAGGACAGCTCCTACGAGCAGTACTTC.

The rearrangement joins TRBV30 to TRBJ1-1; no clear D gene. The V gene lost 0 bases and the J gene lost 2 bases, with 13 bases spanning the gap. Looked up from germline, CDR1 is GTSNPN and CDR2 is SVGIG (reference sequence). The CDR3 covers 15 residues. The CDR3 is CAWSVPHSFNTEAFF. Written as DNA, the CDR3 is TGTGCCTGGAGTGTACCTCACAGCTTTAACACTGAAGCTTTCTTT.

The chain recombines TRBV24-1 with TRBJ2-1; 13 nucleotides align to TRBD2. J was trimmed by 1 base and V by 8 bases; bases with no gene match: 4. This CDR3 has 16 residues. Germline V lookup: CDR1 KGHDR, CDR2 SFDVKD. The CDR3 loop reads CATTGTSGESYNEQFF. CDR3 coding DNA: TGTGCCACCACTGGGACTAGCGGGGAGTCCTACAATGAGCAGTTCTTC.

The gene calls are TRBV7-3 and TRBJ2-1; 10 bases are shared with TRBD2. CDR1 is SGHTA and CDR2 is FQGTGA in the germline V gene. This CDR3 is 19 amino acids long. V shed 0 bases, J shed 5 bases, and the junction held 13 bases outside the gene matches. The CDR3 here is CASSLTSSGGQTTHNEQFF. The CDR3 coding sequence is TGTGCCAGCAGCTTAACGTCTAGCGGGGGCCAGACGACCCACAATGAGCAGTTCTTC.

The chain joins TRBV9 to TRBJ2-7; 10 bases line up with TRBD1. Trimming removed 3 bases from V and 8 bases from J; junction bases left unmatched: 5. CDR3 length: 13 residues. CDR1 SGDLS and CDR2 YYNGEE come from the germline V gene. The CDR3 region has the DNA TGTGCCAGCAGCGGGACAGGGGGGATCCAGCAGTACTTC. Amino acids: CASSGTGGIQQYF.

The chain links TRBV14 to TRBJ1-2, with D tentatively TRBD1 (6 bases). The CDR3 runs to 17 residues. The ends were cut back, 5 bases at V and 5 bases at J, with 24 bases in the middle. Germline CDR1 and CDR2: SGHDN and FVKESK. CDR3 bases: TGTGCCAGCAGCTCAAGATTTGGGACAACCCAGGGGTATGGCTACACCTTC. Translation: CASSSRFGTTQGYGYTF.